This T cell receptor beta chain was profiled in a study of OX40 agonist ivuxolimab in advanced cancers. TCRdb keeps only in-frame clones here, not all; method: immunoSEQ multiplex PCR. The table shows 61,000 or so clones, with 70% to 90% occurring only once. This clone appeared once. This CDR3 region has 14 residues. Germline V lookup: CDR1 PRHDT, CDR2 FYEKMQ (reference sequence). Trimming left V 0 bases short and J 5 bases short, with 11 bases between. V is TRBV13 and J is TRBJ2-7; possible D gene TRBD1, 7 bases. Material: CD4+ or CD8+ T cells sorted from blood, obtained in a trial of the OX40 agonist ivuxolimab. The clonotype was recovered from an adult with an advanced solid tumor such as melanoma, head and neck, liver or kidney cancer. CDR3 region: CASSLGARGDEQYF. In DNA form, the CDR3 reads TGTGCCAGCAGCTTAGGTGCCAGGGGGGACGAGCAGTACTTC.